A selection of T cell receptor beta chains follows, all from one sample in a study of blood T cell repertoires in COVID-19. The table came from immunoSEQ multiplex PCR; TCRdb's copy has only in-frame clones and leaves some out. Among about 140,000 clones, 88% were seen once, and the ten largest hold 10%. Sequenced sample: peripheral blood. The receptors derive from a man aged 45-65 years with active or convalescent COVID-19. CDR3s include the opening cysteine and the closing phenylalanine or tryptophan. A D gene is named only where the DNA matches it firmly. The size entry is marked missing in some rows and otherwise reads once, few, many or a size class.

clone size: .
D gene: TRBD2
J gene: TRBJ2-1
V gene: TRBV27
CDR3 protein: CASSPTGLAGNRYNEQFF
CDR3 DNA: TGTGCCAGCAGTCCCACGGGACTAGCGGGCAATCGTTACAATGAGCAGTTCTTC

clone size: .
D gene: TRBD2
J gene: TRBJ2-1
V gene: TRBV7-9
CDR3 protein: CASSLGPRRGARNEQFF
CDR3 DNA: TGTGCCAGCAGCTTAGGCCCTCGGCGGGGGGCCCGCAATGAGCAGTTCTTC

clone size: few
D gene: .
J gene: TRBJ2-2
V gene: TRBV3-1/TRBV3-2
CDR3 protein: CASSLPGRMNTGELFF
CDR3 DNA: TGTGCCAGCAGCCTCCCAGGGAGGATGAACACCGGGGAGCTGTTTTTT

clone size: .
D gene: .
J gene: TRBJ2-1
V gene: TRBV5-1
CDR3 protein: CASSLQNPNYNEQFF
CDR3 DNA: TGCGCCAGCAGCTTGCAGAACCCCAATTACAATGAGCAGTTCTTC

clone size: .
D gene: .
J gene: TRBJ1-5
V gene: TRBV28
CDR3 protein: CASSYQLNSNQPQHF
CDR3 DNA: TGTGCCAGCAGTTATCAGTTGAATAGCAATCAGCCCCAGCATTTT

clone size: .
D gene: .
J gene: TRBJ2-5
V gene: TRBV6-6
CDR3 protein: CASSSMETQYF
CDR3 DNA: TGTGCCAGCAGTTCAATGGAGACCCAGTACTTC

clone size: .
D gene: TRBD1
J gene: TRBJ1-4
V gene: TRBV14
CDR3 protein: CASSHQGQRTGVNEKLFF
CDR3 DNA: TGTGCCAGCAGCCACCAAGGCCAGAGGACAGGGGTTAATGAAAAACTGTTTTTT

clone size: .
D gene: TRBD1
J gene: TRBJ2-7
V gene: TRBV19
CDR3 protein: CASSKPGQGIYEQYF
CDR3 DNA: TGTGCCAGTAGTAAACCGGGACAGGGGATTTACGAGCAGTACTTC

clone size: once
D gene: .
J gene: TRBJ2-2
V gene: TRBV28
CDR3 protein: CASSSLRAGVVPGELFF
CDR3 DNA: TGTGCCAGCAGTTCTCTTCGGGCAGGGGTGGTTCCCGGGGAGCTGTTTTTT

clone size: few
D gene: TRBD2
J gene: TRBJ2-5
V gene: TRBV6-5
CDR3 protein: CASRRGTSSAETQYF
CDR3 DNA: TGTGCCAGCAGACGCGGGACTAGCTCGGCGGAGACCCAGTACTTC

clone size: .
D gene: TRBD2
J gene: TRBJ2-1
V gene: TRBV19
CDR3 protein: CASRGSGSYNEQFF
CDR3 DNA: TGTGCCAGTAGGGGAAGCGGGAGCTACAATGAGCAGTTCTTC

clone size: .
D gene: .
J gene: TRBJ2-1
V gene: TRBV5-1
CDR3 protein: CASSFQGLGRYNEQFF
CDR3 DNA: TGCGCCAGCAGCTTCCAGGGACTTGGAAGGTACAATGAGCAGTTCTTC

clone size: .
D gene: .
J gene: TRBJ2-2
V gene: TRBV28
CDR3 protein: CASSSAGHGELFF
CDR3 DNA: TGTGCCAGCAGTTCGGCAGGACACGGGGAGCTGTTTTTT

clone size: .
D gene: TRBD1
J gene: TRBJ1-1
V gene: TRBV20-1
CDR3 protein: CSASSEQGAFYAEAFF
CDR3 DNA: TGCAGTGCTAGTTCCGAACAGGGGGCTTTTTACGCTGAAGCTTTCTTT

clone size: .
D gene: .
J gene: TRBJ2-7
V gene: TRBV12-3/TRBV12-4
CDR3 protein: CASSLALNYEQYF
CDR3 DNA: TGTGCCAGCAGTTTAGCGCTAAACTACGAGCAGTACTTC

clone size: .
D gene: TRBD2
J gene: TRBJ2-7
V gene: TRBV11-3
CDR3 protein: CAPRGRVYEQYF
CDR3 DNA: TGTGCACCCCGCGGGAGGGTCTACGAGCAGTACTTC

clone size: .
D gene: TRBD1
J gene: TRBJ2-2
V gene: TRBV9
CDR3 protein: CASSVAGTGGIGELFF
CDR3 DNA: TGTGCCAGCAGCGTCGCCGGGACAGGGGGTATCGGGGAGCTGTTTTTT

clone size: .
D gene: .
J gene: TRBJ2-2
V gene: TRBV24-1
CDR3 protein: CATRRATGELFF
CDR3 DNA: TGTGCCACCAGGAGAGCCACCGGGGAGCTGTTTTTT

clone size: .
D gene: .
J gene: TRBJ1-2
V gene: TRBV5-1
CDR3 protein: CASSLSPVSYGYTF
CDR3 DNA: TGCGCCAGCAGCTTGAGTCCGGTTAGCTATGGCTACACCTTC

clone size: .
D gene: TRBD1
J gene: TRBJ1-5
V gene: TRBV19
CDR3 protein: CASSPTGGGSNQPQHF
CDR3 DNA: TGTGCCAGTAGCCCGACAGGGGGAGGGAGCAATCAGCCCCAGCATTTT

clone size: .
D gene: .
J gene: TRBJ1-2
V gene: TRBV19
CDR3 protein: CASSPRLAKGYTF
CDR3 DNA: TGTGCCAGTAGTCCGCGACTGGCGAAAGGCTACACCTTC

clone size: .
D gene: TRBD2
J gene: TRBJ2-6
V gene: TRBV5-1
CDR3 protein: CASSGLAGSGANVLTF
CDR3 DNA: TGCGCCAGCAGCGGGCTAGCGGGGTCTGGGGCCAACGTCCTGACTTTC

clone size: .
D gene: .
J gene: TRBJ2-7
V gene: TRBV11-2
CDR3 protein: CASSLTQTLEQYF
CDR3 DNA: TGTGCCAGCAGCTTAACTCAGACTCTCGAGCAGTACTTC

clone size: .
D gene: .
J gene: TRBJ1-6
V gene: TRBV5-6
CDR3 protein: CASSFRGGSYNSPLHF
CDR3 DNA: TGTGCCAGCAGCTTCCGCGGAGGCTCCTATAATTCACCCCTCCACTTT

clone size: .
D gene: .
J gene: TRBJ1-1
V gene: TRBV5-4
CDR3 protein: CASSLGSGGTRNTEAFF
CDR3 DNA: TGTGCCAGCAGCTTAGGGTCCGGTGGGACAAGGAACACTGAAGCTTTCTTT

clone size: .
D gene: .
J gene: TRBJ1-3
V gene: TRBV19
CDR3 protein: CASSVLRPSGNTIYF
CDR3 DNA: TGTGCCAGTAGTGTCCTGAGGCCCTCTGGAAACACCATATATTTT

clone size: .
D gene: TRBD1
J gene: TRBJ1-1
V gene: TRBV6-6
CDR3 protein: CASSFPTGTEAFF
CDR3 DNA: TGTGCCAGCAGTTTTCCGACAGGGACTGAAGCTTTCTTT

clone size: .
D gene: TRBD2
J gene: TRBJ2-2
V gene: TRBV9
CDR3 protein: CASSPRLAGGIGELFF
CDR3 DNA: TGTGCCAGCAGCCCCCGACTAGCGGGAGGTATCGGGGAGCTGTTTTTT

clone size: .
D gene: TRBD1
J gene: TRBJ1-2
V gene: TRBV27
CDR3 protein: CASSPRQGLYYGYTF
CDR3 DNA: TGTGCCAGCAGTCCCCGACAGGGCCTATACTATGGCTACACCTTC